Many counts were recorded for the clone carrying this T cell receptor (beta chain). Its target is unknown. This entry comes from a study of blood T cells in healthy people across ages. With a J-beta primer mix and a sample-barcoded 5' primer, a second PCR ran about 7 to 12 cycles. Via MiXCR, TCRdb re-called the 5' RACE reads, giving one row per CDR3 protein. The data show just under 750,000 distinct CDR3 sequences, approximately 21% seen once. Study-level results: Lack of knowledge of donor CMV status possibly confounded expanded clonotype changes. Donors of long life had a larger count of naive CD4+ cells and greater diversity than aged donors.

Germline assignment: CDR1 MNHNY and CDR2 SVGAGI (reference sequence). With 2 bases removed from V and 2 bases from J, the gap between germline ends came to 7 bases. The CDR3 length is 13 residues. The TCR originated in a man in his sixties or seventies in good health. Sequencing was performed on blood. The chain has TRBV6-6 and TRBJ2-7, with D maybe TRBD2 (6 bases). The CDR3 nucleotides read TGTGCCAGCAGTTACGAGCGGGCCTACGAGCAGTACTTC. Protein: CASSYERAYEQYF.